The rows below give T cell receptor beta chains drawn from one sample of a study of blood T cell repertoires in COVID-19. Generated by immunoSEQ multiplex PCR, the TCRdb table keeps only in-frame clones and is missing some. The repertoire includes more than 150,000 clones, approximately 80% of them detected once, and under 15% sits in the top ten. The sample was PBMCs or T cells enriched from blood (not recorded which). The receptors come from a man between 60 and 70 years old who had been exposed to COVID-19. CDR3s include the opening cysteine and the closing phenylalanine or tryptophan. D genes are given only for firm matches. Size tells how often a clone was seen (once, few, many) or the class of an expanded clone, and some rows leave it out.

CDR3: CASSEPQTGRREKLFF
DNA: TGCGCCAGCAGTGAGCCCCAAACAGGGCGGCGTGAAAAACTGTTTTTT
V: TRBV10-2
size: .
D: .
J: TRBJ1-4

CDR3: CASNPGGAETQYF
DNA: TGTGCCAGTAACCCAGGGGGCGCGGAGACCCAGTACTTC
V: TRBV19
size: .
D: TRBD1
J: TRBJ2-5

CDR3: CASSLAVLAGGGETQYF
DNA: TGCGCCAGCAGCTTGGCCGTTCTAGCGGGAGGAGGAGAGACCCAGTACTTC
V: TRBV5-1
size: .
D: TRBD2
J: TRBJ2-5

CDR3: CASSVMAGSVGELFF
DNA: TGTGCCAGCAGCGTGATGGCAGGGTCCGTCGGGGAGCTGTTTTTT
V: TRBV9
size: .
D: .
J: TRBJ2-2

CDR3: CASSPRLAGDAGELFF
DNA: TGTGCCAGCAGCCCAAGACTAGCGGGAGATGCCGGGGAGCTGTTTTTT
V: TRBV14
size: .
D: TRBD2
J: TRBJ2-2

CDR3: CTSTLDYYNEQFF
DNA: TGCACCAGCACCCTGGACTATTACAATGAGCAGTTCTTC
V: TRBV1
size: .
D: .
J: TRBJ2-1

CDR3: CSVVQGPSYEQYF
DNA: TGCAGCGTTGTTCAGGGCCCCTCCTACGAGCAGTACTTC
V: TRBV29-1
size: once
D: .
J: TRBJ2-7

CDR3: CASSFTGTGNPEQYF
DNA: TGCGCCAGCAGCTTCACCGGGACAGGTAATCCCGAGCAGTACTTC
V: TRBV5-1
size: .
D: TRBD1
J: TRBJ2-7

CDR3: CASQRQGGTKTQYF
DNA: TGTGCCAGTCAAAGACAGGGTGGTACGAAGACCCAGTACTTC
V: TRBV27
size: .
D: TRBD1
J: TRBJ2-5

CDR3: CASSWTGDSPLHF
DNA: TGTGCCAGCAGTTGGACAGGGGATTCACCCCTCCACTTT
V: TRBV5-6
size: .
D: TRBD1
J: TRBJ1-6

CDR3: CASRYQHSGILPDTQYF
DNA: TGTGCCAGTAGATATCAGCATAGCGGGATACTGCCAGATACGCAGTATTTT
V: TRBV19
size: .
D: TRBD2
J: TRBJ2-3

CDR3: CASSRRGSSYEQYF
DNA: TGTGCCAGCAGCAGGCGGGGTAGCTCCTACGAGCAGTACTTC
V: TRBV7-9
size: .
D: .
J: TRBJ2-7

CDR3: CASSGGQGNEKLFF
DNA: TGTGCCAGCAGTGGGGGACAGGGTAATGAAAAACTGTTTTTT
V: TRBV2
size: once
D: TRBD1
J: TRBJ1-4

CDR3: CASSLEDRGPTEAFF
DNA: TGTGCCAGCAGCTTAGAGGACAGAGGGCCCACTGAAGCTTTCTTT
V: TRBV7-2
size: once
D: .
J: TRBJ1-1